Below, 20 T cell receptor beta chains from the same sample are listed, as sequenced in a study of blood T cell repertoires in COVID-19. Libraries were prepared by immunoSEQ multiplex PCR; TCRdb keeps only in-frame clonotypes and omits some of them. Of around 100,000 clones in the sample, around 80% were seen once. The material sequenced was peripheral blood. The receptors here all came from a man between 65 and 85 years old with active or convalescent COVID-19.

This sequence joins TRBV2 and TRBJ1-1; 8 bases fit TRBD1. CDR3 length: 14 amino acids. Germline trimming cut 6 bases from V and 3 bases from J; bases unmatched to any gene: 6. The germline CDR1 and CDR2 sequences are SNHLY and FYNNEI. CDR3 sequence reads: CASRLGQAYTEAFF. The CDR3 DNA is TGTGCCAGCAGATTGGGACAGGCGTACACTGAAGCTTTCTTT.

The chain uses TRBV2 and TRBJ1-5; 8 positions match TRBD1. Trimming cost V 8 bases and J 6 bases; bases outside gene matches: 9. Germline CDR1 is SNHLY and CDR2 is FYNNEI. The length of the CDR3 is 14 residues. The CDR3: CASSSGQGGQPQHF. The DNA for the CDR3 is TGTGCCAGCTCCTCCGGACAGGGAGGTCAGCCCCAGCATTTT.

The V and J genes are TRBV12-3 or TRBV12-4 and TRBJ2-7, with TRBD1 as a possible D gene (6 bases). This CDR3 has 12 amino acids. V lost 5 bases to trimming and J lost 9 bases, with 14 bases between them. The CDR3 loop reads CASSPKQGRQYF. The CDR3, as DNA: TGTGCCAGCAGTCCCAAACAGGGCCGGCAGTACTTC.

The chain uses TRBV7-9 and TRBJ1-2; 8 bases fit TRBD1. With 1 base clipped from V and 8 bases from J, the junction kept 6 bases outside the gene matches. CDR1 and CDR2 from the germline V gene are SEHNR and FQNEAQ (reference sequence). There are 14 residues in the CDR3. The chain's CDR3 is CASSLVGQGAGYTF. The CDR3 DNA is TGTGCCAGCAGCTTAGTCGGACAGGGTGCCGGCTACACCTTC.

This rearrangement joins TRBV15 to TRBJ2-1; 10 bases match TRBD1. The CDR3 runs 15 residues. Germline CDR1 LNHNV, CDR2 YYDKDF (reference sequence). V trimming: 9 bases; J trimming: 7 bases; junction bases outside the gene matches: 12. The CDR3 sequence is CATTTPGQGRNEQFF. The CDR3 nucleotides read TGTGCCACTACCACACCGGGACAGGGGAGAAATGAGCAGTTCTTC.

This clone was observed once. The CDR3: CASRTGRNEQFF. The CDR3 nucleotides read TGTGCCAGCAGGACAGGGAGAAATGAGCAGTTCTTC. The chain has TRBV12-3 or TRBV12-4 and TRBJ2-1, with TRBD1 identical over 7 bases. The CDR3 has 12 residues. Losses at the gene ends were 6 bases for V and 7 bases for J; bases not matched to a gene: 3.

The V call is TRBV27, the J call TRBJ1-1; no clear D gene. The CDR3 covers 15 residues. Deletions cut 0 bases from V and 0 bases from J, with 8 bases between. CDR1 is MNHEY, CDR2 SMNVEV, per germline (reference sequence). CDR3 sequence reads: CASSLSAGMNTEAFF. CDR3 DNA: TGTGCCAGCAGTTTATCGGCGGGGATGAACACTGAAGCTTTCTTT.

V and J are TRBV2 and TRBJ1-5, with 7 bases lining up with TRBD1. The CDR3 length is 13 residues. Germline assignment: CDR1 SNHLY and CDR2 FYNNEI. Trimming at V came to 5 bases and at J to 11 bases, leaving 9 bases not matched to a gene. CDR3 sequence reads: CASSSGQPGAQHF. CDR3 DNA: TGTGCCAGCAGTTCGGGACAGCCCGGGGCCCAGCATTTT.

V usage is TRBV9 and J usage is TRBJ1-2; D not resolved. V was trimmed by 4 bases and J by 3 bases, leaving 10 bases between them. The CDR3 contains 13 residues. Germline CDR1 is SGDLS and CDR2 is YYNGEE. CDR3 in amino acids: CASSPVGDYGYTF. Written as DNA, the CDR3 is TGTGCCAGCAGCCCCGTCGGAGACTATGGCTACACCTTC.

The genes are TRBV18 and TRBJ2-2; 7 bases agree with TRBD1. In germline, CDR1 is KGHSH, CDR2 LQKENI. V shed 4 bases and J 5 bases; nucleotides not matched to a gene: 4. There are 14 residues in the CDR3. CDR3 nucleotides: TGTGCCAGCTCACTGGGACAGACGACCGGGGAGCTGTTTTTT. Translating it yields CASSLGQTTGELFF.

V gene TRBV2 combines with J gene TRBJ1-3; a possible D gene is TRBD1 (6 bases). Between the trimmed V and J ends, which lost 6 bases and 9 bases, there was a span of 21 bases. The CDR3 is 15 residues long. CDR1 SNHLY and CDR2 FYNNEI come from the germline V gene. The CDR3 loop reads CASSADSAAQGTIYF. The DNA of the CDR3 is TGTGCCAGCAGCGCGGACAGCGCGGCCCAGGGCACCATATATTTT.

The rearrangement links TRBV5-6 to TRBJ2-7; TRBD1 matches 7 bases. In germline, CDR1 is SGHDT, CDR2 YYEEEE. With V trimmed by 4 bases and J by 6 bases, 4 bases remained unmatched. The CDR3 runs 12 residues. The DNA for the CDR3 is TGTGCCAGCAGCGCACAGGGGCGCGAGCAGTACTTC. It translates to CASSAQGREQYF. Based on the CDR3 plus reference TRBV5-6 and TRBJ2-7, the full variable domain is DAGVTQSPTHLIKTRGQQVTLRCSPKSGHDTVSWYQQALGQGPQFIFQYYEEEERQRGNFPDRFSGHQFPNYSSELNVNALLLGDSALYLCASSAQGREQYFGPGTRLTVT.

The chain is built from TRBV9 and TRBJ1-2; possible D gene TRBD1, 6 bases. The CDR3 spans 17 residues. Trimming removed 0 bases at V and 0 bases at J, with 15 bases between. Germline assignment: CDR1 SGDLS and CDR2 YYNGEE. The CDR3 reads CASSVGPTTGANYGYTF. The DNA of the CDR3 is TGTGCCAGCAGCGTAGGCCCTACGACAGGAGCTAACTATGGCTACACCTTC.

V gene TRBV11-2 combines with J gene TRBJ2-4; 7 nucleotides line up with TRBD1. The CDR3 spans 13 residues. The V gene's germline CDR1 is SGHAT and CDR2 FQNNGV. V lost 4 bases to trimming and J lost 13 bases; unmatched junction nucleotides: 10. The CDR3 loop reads CASSSAPGTEQYF. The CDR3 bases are TGTGCCAGCAGCTCAGCTCCCGGGACAGAGCAGTACTTC.

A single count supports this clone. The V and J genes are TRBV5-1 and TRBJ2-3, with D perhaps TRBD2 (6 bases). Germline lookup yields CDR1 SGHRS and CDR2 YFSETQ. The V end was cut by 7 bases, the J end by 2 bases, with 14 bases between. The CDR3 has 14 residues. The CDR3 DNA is TGCGCCAGCCGGAGGGCGGGGAACACAGATACGCAGTATTTT. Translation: CASRRAGNTDTQYF.

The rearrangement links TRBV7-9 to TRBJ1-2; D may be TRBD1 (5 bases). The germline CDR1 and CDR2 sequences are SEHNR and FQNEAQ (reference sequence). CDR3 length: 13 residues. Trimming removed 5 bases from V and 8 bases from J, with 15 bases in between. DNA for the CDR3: TGTGCCAGCAGCCCTTCCAGGGTGGGAGGCTACACCTTC. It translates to CASSPSRVGGYTF.

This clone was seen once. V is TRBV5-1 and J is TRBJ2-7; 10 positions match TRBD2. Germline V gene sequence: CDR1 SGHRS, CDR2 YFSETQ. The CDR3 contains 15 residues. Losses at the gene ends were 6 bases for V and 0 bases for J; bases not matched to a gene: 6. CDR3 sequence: CASTGLADSSYEQYF. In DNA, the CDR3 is TGCGCCAGCACCGGACTAGCGGATAGCTCCTACGAGCAGTACTTC.

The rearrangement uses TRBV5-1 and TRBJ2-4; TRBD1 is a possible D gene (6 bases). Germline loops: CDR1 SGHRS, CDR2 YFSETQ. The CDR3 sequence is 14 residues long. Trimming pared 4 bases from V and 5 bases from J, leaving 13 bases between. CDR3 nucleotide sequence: TGCGCCAGCAGCAATACAGGGCGCCAAAACATTCAGTACTTC. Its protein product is CASSNTGRQNIQYF.

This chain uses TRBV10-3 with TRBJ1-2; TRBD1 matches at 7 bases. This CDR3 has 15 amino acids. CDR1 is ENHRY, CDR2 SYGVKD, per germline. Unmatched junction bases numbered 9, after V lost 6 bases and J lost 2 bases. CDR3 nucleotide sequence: TGTGCCATCAGCGGACAGGAAGGAATAAACTATGGCTACACCTTC. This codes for CAISGQEGINYGYTF.

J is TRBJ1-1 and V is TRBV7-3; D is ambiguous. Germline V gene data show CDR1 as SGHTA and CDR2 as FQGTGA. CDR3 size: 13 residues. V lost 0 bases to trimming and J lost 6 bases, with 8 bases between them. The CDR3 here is CASSLTVLAEAFF. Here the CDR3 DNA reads TGTGCCAGCAGCTTAACGGTACTCGCTGAAGCTTTCTTT.